The 6 T cell receptor beta chains given below trace back to one sample, sequenced in a study of blood T cell repertoires in COVID-19. This table comes from immunoSEQ multiplex PCR, and its TCRdb copy is limited to in-frame clones, with some not included. Here the sample spans 45,000 to 65,000 clones, roughly 80% being singletons. The sequenced sample consisted of peripheral blood. The receptors shown here come from a woman of 80 years or more with acute or convalescent COVID-19.

CDR3 DNA sequence: TGTGCCAGTAGTATAGATGGGCCAGGGGGGTATAGCAATCAGCCCCAGCATTTT. This gives the protein CASSIDGPGGYSNQPQHF. The V call is TRBV19, the J call TRBJ1-5, with TRBD1 matching 7 bases. The CDR3 covers 18 residues. Losses at the gene ends were 0 bases for V and 0 bases for J; bases not matched to a gene: 8. CDR1 and CDR2 from the germline V gene are LNHDA and SQIVND (reference sequence).

A note on this clone: A junction boundary mismatches the germline segment, possibly from a read error. The chain combines TRBV29-1 with TRBJ1-1; weak D call: TRBD1 (6 bases). The germline V gene has CDR1 SQVTM and CDR2 ANQGSEA. CDR3 length: 14 amino acids. CDR3: CSATKTGQNAEAFF. The CDR3 bases are TGCAGCGCCACAAAGACAGGACAGAACGCTGAAGCTTTCTTT. Using reference TRBV29-1 and TRBJ1-1 for the parts outside the CDR3, the full variable domain is SAVISQKPSRDICQRGTSLTIQCQVDSQVTMMFWYRQQPGQSLTLIATANQGSEATYESGFVIDKFPISRPNLTFSTLTVSNMSPEDSSIYLCSATKTGQNAEAFFGQGTRLTVV.

This sequence joins TRBV3-1 (or the pseudogene TRBV3-2) and TRBJ2-5, with a tentative D call TRBD1 (6 bases). The CDR3 length is 15 residues. Trimming left V 1 base short and J 5 bases short, with 14 bases between. CDR1 is LGHDT and CDR2 is YNNKEL in the germline V gene (reference sequence). CDR3 sequence: CASSQGLGARETQYF. The CDR3 DNA reads as TGTGCCAGCAGCCAAGGGCTGGGGGCGAGGGAGACCCAGTACTTC.

The J gene is TRBJ2-1, the V gene TRBV7-8; 9 bases align to TRBD2. V trimming: 3 bases; J trimming: 6 bases; junction bases outside the gene matches: 6. The CDR3 has 15 amino acids. CDR1 and CDR2 (germline): SGHVS, FQNEAQ. CDR3 in amino acids: CASSFPSGGSNEQFF. DNA of the CDR3: TGTGCCAGCAGCTTCCCCAGCGGGGGGTCCAATGAGCAGTTCTTC.

As concerns this clone: Other DNA sequences in the sample encode the same CDR3. The chain joins TRBV14 to TRBJ1-2, with TRBD1 as a possible D gene (5 bases). The V end was cut by 4 bases, the J end by 3 bases, with 12 bases between. Germline V gene sequence: CDR1 SGHDN, CDR2 FVKESK. The CDR3 runs 14 residues. CDR3 sequence reads: CASSLRRGDYGYTF. The CDR3, as DNA: TGTGCCAGCAGCCTCCGACGGGGGGACTATGGCTACACCTTC.

The rearrangement joins TRBV7-2 to TRBJ1-5; D gene uncertain. This CDR3 contains 14 residues. Between the trimmed V and J ends, which lost 3 bases and 7 bases, there was a span of 13 bases. Germline values: CDR1 SGHTA, CDR2 FQGNSA. In DNA, the CDR3 is TGTGCCAGCAGCTTCGGCACGGCCAGGCAGCCCCAGCATTTT. It translates to CASSFGTARQPQHF.